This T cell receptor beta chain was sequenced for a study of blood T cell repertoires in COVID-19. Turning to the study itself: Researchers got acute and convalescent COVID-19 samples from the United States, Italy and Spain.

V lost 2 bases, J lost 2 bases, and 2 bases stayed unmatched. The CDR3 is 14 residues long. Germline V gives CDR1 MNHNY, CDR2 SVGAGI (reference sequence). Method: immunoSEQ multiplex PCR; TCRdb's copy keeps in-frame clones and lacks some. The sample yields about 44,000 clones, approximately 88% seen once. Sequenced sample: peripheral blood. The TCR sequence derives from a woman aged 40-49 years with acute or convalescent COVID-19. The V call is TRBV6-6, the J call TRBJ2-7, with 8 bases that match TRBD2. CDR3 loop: CASSYPGLAYEQYF. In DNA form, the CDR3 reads TGTGCCAGCAGTTACCCGGGACTAGCCTACGAGCAGTACTTC.